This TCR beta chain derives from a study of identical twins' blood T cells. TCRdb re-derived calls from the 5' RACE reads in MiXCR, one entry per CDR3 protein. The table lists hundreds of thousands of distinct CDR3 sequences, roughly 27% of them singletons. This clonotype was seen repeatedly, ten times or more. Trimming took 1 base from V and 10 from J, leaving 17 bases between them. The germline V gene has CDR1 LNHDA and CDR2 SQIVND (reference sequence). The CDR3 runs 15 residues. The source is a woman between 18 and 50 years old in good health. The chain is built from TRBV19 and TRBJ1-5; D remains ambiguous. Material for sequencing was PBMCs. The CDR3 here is CASSIVGHQSVPQHF. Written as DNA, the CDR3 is TGTGCCAGTAGTATAGTAGGGCACCAGTCTGTTCCCCAGCATTTT.